These 28 T cell receptor beta chains were sequenced from one sample in a study of control samples from healthy donors and cancer patients. Here immunoSEQ multiplex PCR was the method, and the copy in TCRdb shows in-frame clones only, minus some. The table has about 110,000 clones, 90% seen once. Input material: blood. The receptors stem from a human donor in good health. The donor label of this sample is uncertain.

The rearrangement uses TRBV27 and TRBJ2-1; D remains unclear. Trimming cost V 0 bases and J 2 bases, with 2 bases left between them. Germline CDR1 MNHEY, CDR2 SMNVEV (reference sequence). The CDR3 has 13 residues. CDR3 sequence reads: CASSLSPYNEQFF. The CDR3 DNA is TGTGCCAGCAGTTTATCTCCCTACAATGAGCAGTTCTTC.

This rearrangement joins TRBV10-3 to TRBJ2-7; no clear D gene. Trimming took off 5 bases at V and 4 bases at J, with 9 bases between the two ends. Germline CDR1 is ENHRY and CDR2 is SYGVKD. The CDR3 loop spans 12 amino acids. CDR3 nucleotide sequence: TGTGCCATCAGTACAGAGGAATACGAGCAGTACTTC. Translated, it gives CAISTEEYEQYF.

The genes are TRBV19 and TRBJ1-1, with D unclear. V gave up 3 bases and J gave up 8 bases, with 10 bases separating them. There are 12 residues in the CDR3. The germline gives CDR1 LNHDA, CDR2 SQIVND (reference sequence). CDR3 DNA: TGTGCCAGTAGTATGGTGCGAGGAGAAGCTTTCTTT. This encodes CASSMVRGEAFF.

The chain couples TRBV5-6 to TRBJ2-7; TRBD2 matches at 8 bases. This CDR3 contains 12 residues. Germline CDR1 reads SGHDT; CDR2 reads YYEEEE. Germline trimming cut 0 bases from V and 10 bases from J; bases unmatched to any gene: 3. CDR3 sequence: CASSLAAGAQYV. As DNA, the CDR3 is TGTGCCAGCAGCTTGGCAGCGGGGGCTCAGTACGTC.

This chain joins TRBV6-5 and TRBJ1-5, with 7 bases identical to TRBD1. The length of the CDR3 is 14 residues. Looked up from germline, CDR1 is MNHEY and CDR2 is SVGAGI. The V and J ends lost 8 bases and 9 bases, in that order; junction bases with no gene match: 13. CDR3 in DNA: TGTGCCAGCGAGGGGGCCCTTAAGGTCGGGCCCCAGCATTTT. This codes for CASEGALKVGPQHF.

This rearrangement joins TRBV7-6 to TRBJ2-3; TRBD1 aligns across 8 bases. The CDR3 extends over 16 amino acids. Germline V gene lookup returns CDR1 SGHVS and CDR2 FNYEAQ. Trimming took 1 base from V and 2 from J; bases not matched to a gene: 5. DNA for the CDR3: TGTGCCAGCAGCTTAGTCGACAGGGGACCCACAGATACGCAGTATTTT. It codes for CASSLVDRGPTDTQYF.

This sequence joins TRBV6-5 and TRBJ1-3; D unresolved. The germline V gene encodes CDR1 MNHEY and CDR2 SVGAGI. Trimming removed 7 bases at V and 0 bases at J, with 7 bases between. This CDR3 region has 13 residues. The CDR3 region is CASKLSSGNTIYF. DNA for the CDR3: TGTGCCAGCAAGCTCAGCTCTGGAAACACCATATATTTT.

The V call is TRBV28, the J call TRBJ1-5, with 8 bases aligning to TRBD1. Germline-derived CDR1 and CDR2 are MDHEN and SYDVKM. J gave up 2 bases and V 3 bases, and 3 bases lay outside the gene matches. The CDR3 runs to 15 residues. The CDR3 reads CASSFQTGGNQPQHF. CDR3 in DNA: TGTGCCAGCAGTTTCCAGACAGGGGGCAATCAGCCCCAGCATTTT.

The V gene is TRBV27, the J gene TRBJ1-1; possibly TRBD1 for D (6 bases). Germline-derived CDR1 and CDR2 are MNHEY and SMNVEV (reference sequence). V was trimmed by 0 bases and J by 6 bases, leaving 11 bases between them. The CDR3 is made up of 14 amino acids. CDR3 bases: TGTGCCAGCAGTTTATCGAAGGGGGGGGCTGAAGCTTTCTTT. It translates to CASSLSKGGAEAFF.

The chain recombines TRBV10-1 with TRBJ2-3; unclear D gene. Trimming removed 2 bases at V and 6 bases at J, with 12 bases between. The CDR3 spans 14 residues. In germline, CDR1 is WNHNN, CDR2 SYGVQD (reference sequence). This CDR3 reads CASSEEQLGDTQYF. CDR3 coding DNA: TGCGCCAGCAGTGAGGAGCAACTTGGGGATACGCAGTATTTT.

The J gene is TRBJ1-3, the V gene TRBV5-1; D perhaps matches TRBD1 (5 bases). The CDR3 length is 17 residues. V was pared by 3 bases and J by 0 bases, with 16 bases between. CDR1 is SGHRS and CDR2 is YFSETQ in the germline V gene. CDR3 in amino acids: CASSSEGPKHSGNTIYF. CDR3 DNA: TGCGCCAGCAGCTCGGAGGGACCGAAACACTCTGGAAACACCATATATTTT.

This chain connects TRBV18 to TRBJ2-1, with unresolved D. Germline CDR1 reads KGHSH; CDR2 reads LQKENI. The CDR3 contains 13 residues. V shed 3 bases and J shed 8 bases, with 11 bases lying between them. In DNA, the CDR3 is TGTGCCAGCTCACCTCGCGACGATTATGAGCAGTTCTTC. Translating it yields CASSPRDDYEQFF.

The chain employs TRBV5-1 and TRBJ2-3; 10 bases are a match to TRBD1. Germline-derived CDR1 and CDR2 are SGHRS and YFSETQ. The CDR3 has 18 amino acids. Trimming at V came to 0 bases and at J to 0 bases, leaving 7 bases not matched to a gene. The CDR3 DNA reads as TGCGCCAGCAGCTTGGTGGGACAGGGGACGACTAGCACAGATACGCAGTATTTT. Translated: CASSLVGQGTTSTDTQYF. Combining the CDR3 with reference TRBV5-1 and TRBJ2-3 gives the whole variable domain KAGVTQTPRYLIKTRGQQVTLSCSPISGHRSVSWYQQTPGQGLQFLFEYFSETQRNKGNFPGRFSGRQFSNSRSEMNVSTLELGDSALYLCASSLVGQGTTSTDTQYFGPGTRLTVL.

The CDR3 region is CATSRGQWDQPQHF. CDR3 sequence (DNA): TGTGCCACCAGCAGGGGACAGTGGGATCAGCCCCAGCATTTT. The chain carries TRBV15 and TRBJ1-5, with 7 bases aligning to TRBD1. The CDR3 runs to 14 residues. Germline V gene sequence: CDR1 LNHNV, CDR2 YYDKDF (reference sequence). V lost 3 bases and J lost 5; bases outside the gene matches: 4.

V is TRBV29-1 and J is TRBJ1-1, with D unresolved. V lost 6 bases to trimming and J lost 7 bases, with 9 bases between them. Germline loops: CDR1 SQVTM, CDR2 ANQGSEA. The CDR3 is made up of 10 amino acids. The CDR3 here is CSVSTVEAFF. In nucleotides, the CDR3 is TGCAGCGTCTCAACAGTTGAAGCTTTCTTT.

This chain connects TRBV5-1 to TRBJ2-3; the match to TRBD1 covers 7 bases. V lost 7 bases and J lost 4; bases outside the gene matches: 9. Per the germline V gene, CDR1 is SGHRS and CDR2 is YFSETQ. The CDR3 runs to 14 residues. Here the CDR3 DNA reads TGCGCCAGCCGTACCGGGACAGATTCAGATACGCAGTATTTT. Encoded protein: CASRTGTDSDTQYF.

The rearrangement joins TRBV5-6 to TRBJ1-1; D remains ambiguous. V shed 1 base and J shed 1 base, with 5 bases lying between them. Germline CDR1 SGHDT, CDR2 YYEEEE. The CDR3 totals 13 residues. The CDR3 bases are TGTGCCAGCAGCTTGAGGTGGAACACTGAAGCTTTCTTT. It specifies CASSLRWNTEAFF.

This clone was seen once. The rearrangement links TRBV6-2 or TRBV6-3 to TRBJ2-6; 7 bases match TRBD1. CDR1 is MNHEY, CDR2 SVGEGT, per germline. This CDR3 contains 16 residues. With 6 bases clipped from V and 1 base from J, the junction kept 6 bases outside the gene matches. The CDR3 DNA sequence: TGTGCCAGCAGCCCTCGACAGGGTTCTGGGGCCAACGTCCTGACTTTC. Protein: CASSPRQGSGANVLTF.

The chain joins TRBV7-9 to TRBJ1-4; 8 bases map to TRBD1. The V gene end was trimmed by 4 bases and the J gene end by 12 bases; junction bases not matched to a gene: 10. There are 14 residues in the CDR3. Germline CDR1 and CDR2: SEHNR and FQNEAQ (reference sequence). CDR3 sequence: CASSSEDRVVQLFF. The CDR3 region has the DNA TGTGCCAGCAGCTCAGAGGACAGGGTCGTACAACTGTTTTTT.

The V gene is TRBV4-2, the J gene TRBJ2-5; perhaps TRBD1 as D (6 bases). Trimming shortened V by 4 bases and J by 4 bases, and 16 bases separated the two germline ends. Germline V gene data show CDR1 as LGHNA and CDR2 as YNFKEQ. The CDR3 sequence is 15 residues long. CDR3 loop: CASSRRAGDGETQYF. The CDR3 coding sequence is TGTGCCAGCAGCCGACGGGCAGGGGATGGAGAGACCCAGTACTTC.

This rearrangement joins TRBV6-5 to TRBJ1-1; D ambiguous. The V gene lost 11 bases and the J gene lost 0 bases, with 13 bases spanning the gap. CDR1 is MNHEY and CDR2 is SVGAGI in the germline V gene. The CDR3 is 13 residues long. The CDR3 loop reads CAGKTAMNTEAFF. The CDR3 DNA reads TGTGCCGGCAAAACAGCCATGAACACTGAAGCTTTCTTT.

The chain has TRBV19 and TRBJ1-1, with a possible D match to TRBD1 (5 bases). Germline V gene lookup returns CDR1 LNHDA and CDR2 SQIVND (reference sequence). The CDR3 loop spans 13 amino acids. The V end was cut by 3 bases, the J end by 7 bases, with 12 bases between. The CDR3 here is CASSMGHRLEAFF. DNA for the CDR3: TGTGCCAGTAGTATGGGGCATCGCCTTGAAGCTTTCTTT.

The V gene is TRBV20-1, the J gene TRBJ1-1; D is ambiguous. The germline CDR1 and CDR2 sequences are DFQATT and SNEGSKA (reference sequence). The CDR3 loop spans 11 amino acids. Trimming shortened V by 2 bases and J by 3 bases, and 4 bases separated the two germline ends. CDR3 protein: CSARFDTEAFF. In DNA form, the CDR3 reads TGCAGTGCTAGATTTGACACTGAAGCTTTCTTT.

V gene TRBV5-1 combines with J gene TRBJ2-2; the D gene is possibly TRBD2 (6 bases). This CDR3 is built from 13 residues. Deletions cut 5 bases from V and 4 bases from J, with 9 bases between. The V gene's germline CDR1 is SGHRS and CDR2 YFSETQ. The CDR3 coding sequence is TGCGCCAGCAGACCGGGAGTCACCGGGGAGCTGTTTTTT. Protein: CASRPGVTGELFF.

The V and J genes are TRBV25-1 and TRBJ1-2; perhaps TRBD1 as D (5 bases). The germline V gene has CDR1 MGHDK and CDR2 SYGVNS. Trimming left V 7 bases short and J 3 bases short, with 15 bases between. The length of the CDR3 is 14 residues. CDR3 DNA sequence: TGTGCCAGCAAGCCGGGGGATAGCGACTATGGCTACACCTTC. Amino acids: CASKPGDSDYGYTF.

Here the CDR3 DNA reads TGTGCCAGCACTCTGTTGGGGGGGAAGCAGTTCTTC. Amino acids: CASTLLGGKQFF. V usage is TRBV6-5 and J usage is TRBJ2-1, with 7 bases that match TRBD2. Germline CDR1 is MNHEY and CDR2 is SVGAGI. CDR3 length equals 12 residues. The V segment lost 7 bases and the J segment 11 bases; nucleotides outside the gene matches: 8.

The chain is built from TRBV6-4 and TRBJ2-1; D unclear. Per germline, CDR1 MRHNA and CDR2 SNTAGT. This CDR3 contains 14 residues. The germline V and J ends were trimmed by 6 bases and 6 bases, with 15 bases remaining between them. The CDR3 nucleotides are TGTGCCAGCAGGAGTTGGAGTATTTCCAATGAGCAGTTCTTC. The encoded protein is CASRSWSISNEQFF.

The chain combines TRBV11-1 with TRBJ1-3; D is perhaps TRBD1 (6 bases). The CDR3 runs to 14 residues. V was clipped by 5 bases and J by 4 bases, with 12 bases between them. Germline V gene lookup returns CDR1 SGHAT and CDR2 FQDESV (reference sequence). The DNA of the CDR3 is TGTGCCAGCAGCCTGAGGACAGCAGGAAACACCATATATTTT. This gives the protein CASSLRTAGNTIYF.